The 28 T cell receptor beta chains listed next were all sequenced from one sample in a study of cytomegalovirus exposure and HLA in healthy donors. A multiplex PCR was run with 60 Vbeta primers and 13 Jbeta primers. Here immunoSEQ multiplex PCR was the method, and the copy in TCRdb shows in-frame clones only, minus some. This repertoire shows 210,000 or so clones, 60% to 85% found once; its top ten account for around 16%. The material sequenced was PBMCs. Source of these receptors: a man between 40 and 49 years old in good health and CMV-seronegative.

This clone has only one observation. The rearrangement joins TRBV5-1 to TRBJ2-1; 7 nucleotides agree with TRBD1. The J segment lost 0 bases and the V segment lost 4 bases, leaving 4 bases of the junction unmatched. The CDR3 contains 15 residues. CDR1 is SGHRS, CDR2 YFSETQ, per germline. DNA of the CDR3: TGCGCCAGCAGCCTGACAGGGAGCTCCTACAATGAGCAGTTCTTC. Protein sequence: CASSLTGSSYNEQFF.

The chain couples TRBV2 to TRBJ2-7; maybe TRBD2 (6 bases). There are 12 residues in the CDR3. The V end was cut by 6 bases, the J end by 1 base, with 7 bases between. Germline V gene lookup returns CDR1 SNHLY and CDR2 FYNNEI. The CDR3 spells CASSGLSYEQYF. CDR3 bases: TGTGCCAGCAGCGGACTATCCTACGAGCAGTACTTC.

Only a few counts were recorded for this clone. The chain uses TRBV7-9 and TRBJ2-3, with TRBD1 matching 7 bases. After removal of 4 bases from V and 6 bases from J, the junction contained 10 bases not matched to a gene. CDR1 and CDR2 (germline): SEHNR, FQNEAQ (reference sequence). This CDR3 is 15 amino acids long. The CDR3, as DNA: TGTGCCAGCAGCTCCGGACAGGTTAGGGCCGATACGCAGTATTTT. This sequence encodes CASSSGQVRADTQYF. The whole variable domain, remainder taken from reference TRBV7-9 and TRBJ2-3, is DTGVSQNPRHKITKRGQNVTFRCDPISEHNRLYWYRQTLGQGPEFLTYFQNEAQLEKSRLLSDRFSAERPKGSFSTLEIQRTEQGDSAMYLCASSSGQVRADTQYFGPGTRLTVL.

The V gene is TRBV6-1, the J gene TRBJ1-6; D is uncertain. Trimming left V 2 bases short and J 8 bases short, with 7 bases between. Germline V gives CDR1 MNHNS, CDR2 SASEGT. The CDR3 has 13 residues. The CDR3 protein is CASSESGYSPLHF. CDR3 coding DNA: TGTGCCAGCAGTGAAAGCGGGTATTCACCCCTCCACTTT.

This chain joins TRBV6-5 and TRBJ1-2, with D possibly being TRBD1 (6 bases). V lost 2 bases to trimming and J lost 7 bases, with 11 bases between them. The V gene's germline CDR1 is MNHEY and CDR2 SVGAGI. The CDR3 covers 13 residues. In DNA form, the CDR3 reads TGTGCCAGCAGTTACGGGGGGGCAGGTGGCTACACCTTC. Its translation is CASSYGGAGGYTF.

The chain is built from TRBV4-1 and TRBJ2-7; TRBD2 matches 9 bases. The CDR3 is 14 amino acids. V gave up 3 bases and J gave up 7 bases; unmatched junction bases: 7. In germline, CDR1 is MGHRA, CDR2 YSYEKL. Written as DNA, the CDR3 is TGCGCCAGCAGCCAGCCCGGGACTAGCCCTGAGCAGTACTTC. It yields the protein CASSQPGTSPEQYF.

The chain employs TRBV28 and TRBJ1-1; TRBD1 is a possible D gene (6 bases). The CDR3 loop spans 15 amino acids. Germline values: CDR1 MDHEN, CDR2 SYDVKM. Trimming pared 5 bases from V and 1 base from J, leaving 14 bases between. The CDR3, as DNA: TGTGCCAGCAGTACTCCTGACAGGCAGAACACTGAAGCTTTCTTT. This sequence encodes CASSTPDRQNTEAFF.

This clone was seen a single time. This chain connects TRBV7-6 to TRBJ2-1, with D maybe TRBD1 (5 bases). The CDR3 is made up of 17 amino acids. V lost 5 bases, J lost 0 bases, and 17 bases lay in between. The germline CDR1 and CDR2 sequences are SGHVS and FNYEAQ. The CDR3 here is CASSLLTAQGSYNEQFF. For the CDR3, the DNA is TGTGCCAGCAGCCTACTAACGGCCCAGGGCTCCTACAATGAGCAGTTCTTC.

This clone was observed a single time. The chain joins TRBV25-1 to TRBJ2-7; D not resolved. Germline CDR1 reads MGHDK; CDR2 reads SYGVNS. The CDR3 has 13 residues. Trimming removed 3 bases at V and 1 base at J, with 7 bases between. The CDR3 DNA sequence: TGTGCCAGCAGTGAGCAGTTTTCCTACGAGCAGTACTTC. Its translation is CASSEQFSYEQYF.

V gene TRBV25-1 combines with J gene TRBJ2-1; TRBD2 might be the D (5 bases). The CDR3 totals 16 residues. Germline loops: CDR1 MGHDK, CDR2 SYGVNS. With 1 base removed from V and 4 bases from J, the gap between germline ends came to 14 bases. CDR3 residues: CASSESAGPRYNEQFF. The CDR3 region has the DNA TGTGCCAGCAGTGAATCTGCGGGTCCTAGATACAATGAGCAGTTCTTC.

The chain is built from TRBV9 and TRBJ2-7; D gene ambiguous. V was pared by 0 bases and J by 1 base, with 5 bases between. This CDR3 region has 13 residues. From germline, CDR1 is SGDLS and CDR2 YYNGEE. The CDR3 coding sequence is TGTGCCAGCAGCGTAGCCAGTTCCTACGAGCAGTACTTC. This codes for CASSVASSYEQYF.

The chain carries TRBV28 and TRBJ1-4, with a tentative D call TRBD1 (5 bases). Germline V gene sequence: CDR1 MDHEN, CDR2 SYDVKM. CDR3 length equals 16 residues. V was clipped by 5 bases and J by 1 base, with 14 bases between them. The CDR3 coding sequence is TGTGCCAGCAGTAGAGAACGGGGGATAACTAATGAAAAACTGTTTTTT. Residues: CASSRERGITNEKLFF. The variable domain in full, completed from reference TRBV28 and TRBJ1-4, reads DVKVTQSSRYLVKRTGEKVFLECVQDMDHENMFWYRQDPGLGLRLIYFSYDVKMKEKGDIPEGYSVSREKKERFSLILESASTNQTSMYLCASSRERGITNEKLFFGSGTQLSVL.

CDR3 in DNA: TGTGCCAGCAGCTTAGTCGGCTCGGGAGAGACCCAGTACTTC. Amino acid sequence: CASSLVGSGETQYF. V gene TRBV7-6 combines with J gene TRBJ2-5; D ambiguous. V was clipped by 1 base and J by 4 bases, with 10 bases between them. The germline V gene encodes CDR1 SGHVS and CDR2 FNYEAQ. The CDR3 consists of 14 residues.

This chain joins TRBV18 and TRBJ2-2; D perhaps matches TRBD1 (6 bases). Trimming shortened V by 3 bases and J by 3 bases, and 23 bases separated the two germline ends. This CDR3 comprises 19 residues. Per the germline V gene, CDR1 is KGHSH and CDR2 is LQKENI. The CDR3 here is CASSPKTITGMSDTGELFF. The CDR3, as DNA: TGTGCCAGCTCACCCAAGACGATAACAGGGATGAGCGACACCGGGGAGCTGTTTTTT.

This chain links TRBV11-1 with TRBJ2-3; 8 bases fit TRBD1. Trimming cost V 7 bases and J 0 bases; bases outside gene matches: 6. Germline CDR1 and CDR2: SGHAT and FQDESV (reference sequence). The CDR3 runs 15 residues. CDR3 bases: TGTGCCAGCATCCAGGACAGGGCAAGCACAGATACGCAGTATTTT. Its translation is CASIQDRASTDTQYF.

The V and J genes are TRBV10-3 and TRBJ1-5, with D unclear. CDR1 is ENHRY, CDR2 SYGVKD, per germline. V gave up 2 bases and J gave up 9 bases, with 8 bases separating them. The CDR3 loop spans 12 amino acids. The CDR3 loop is CAISEPEGPQHF. DNA of the CDR3: TGTGCCATCAGTGAGCCAGAGGGGCCCCAGCATTTT.

The V call is TRBV18, the J call TRBJ1-2; 8 bases fit TRBD1. Trimming removed 1 base from V and 3 bases from J; junction bases left unmatched: 4. CDR1 and CDR2 from the germline V gene are KGHSH and LQKENI. This CDR3 region has 15 residues. The CDR3 protein is CASSPRQGADYGYTF. CDR3 DNA: TGTGCCAGCTCACCACGGCAGGGGGCGGACTATGGCTACACCTTC.

The chain joins TRBV5-1 to TRBJ2-3; 9 positions match TRBD2. V shed 0 bases and J 0 bases; nucleotides not matched to a gene: 2. This CDR3 spans 16 amino acids. Germline V gives CDR1 SGHRS, CDR2 YFSETQ. In DNA form, the CDR3 reads TGCGCCAGCAGCTTGGCCACTAGCGGGAGCACAGATACGCAGTATTTT. It yields the protein CASSLATSGSTDTQYF.

This chain uses TRBV29-1 with TRBJ2-3, with D tentatively TRBD1 (6 bases). Trimming removed 7 bases from V and 4 bases from J, with 12 bases in between. The CDR3 runs 12 residues. Looked up from germline, CDR1 is SQVTM and CDR2 is ANQGSEA. CDR3 nucleotides: TGCAGCGGGAGGACAGAGTCAGATACGCAGTATTTT. It encodes CSGRTESDTQYF.

The chain recombines TRBV5-4 with TRBJ2-7; 8 nucleotides align to TRBD1. The germline V gene has CDR1 SGHNT and CDR2 YYREEE (reference sequence). Trimming cost V 3 bases and J 6 bases; bases outside gene matches: 8. CDR3 length equals 14 residues. In DNA form, the CDR3 reads TGTGCCAGCAGCTGGGGGGACAGGACGGGCGAGCAGTACTTC. It codes for CASSWGDRTGEQYF.

The chain has TRBV7-9 and TRBJ2-7, with unresolved D. V shed 3 bases and J shed 4 bases, with 7 bases lying between them. Germline V CDR1 and CDR2: SEHNR, FQNEAQ (reference sequence). The CDR3 is 12 amino acids. CDR3: CASSFSGYEQYF. The CDR3 DNA sequence: TGTGCCAGCAGCTTCTCCGGGTACGAGCAGTACTTC.

This chain connects TRBV7-2 to TRBJ2-7, with TRBD2 matching 8 bases. From germline, CDR1 is SGHTA and CDR2 FQGNSA. J gave up 3 bases and V 3 bases, and 10 bases lay outside the gene matches. The CDR3 runs 16 residues. The CDR3 DNA reads TGTGCCAGCAGCTTCGTCCGCGGCGGGAGGTTCTACGAGCAGTACTTC. Translation: CASSFVRGGRFYEQYF.

The chain couples TRBV5-1 to TRBJ2-7; 9 bases match TRBD2. This CDR3 has 16 residues. Germline assignment: CDR1 SGHRS and CDR2 YFSETQ. V was pared by 3 bases and J by 3 bases, with 10 bases of the junction left unmatched. The CDR3 protein is CASSSSAAGGVYEQYF. CDR3 nucleotide sequence: TGCGCCAGCAGCTCATCTGCAGCGGGAGGAGTCTACGAGCAGTACTTC.

The rearrangement uses TRBV7-2 and TRBJ1-5, with TRBD1 identical over 10 bases. V trimming: 5 bases; J trimming: 1 base; junction bases outside the gene matches: 5. The CDR3 has 16 residues. Germline V CDR1 and CDR2: SGHTA, FQGNSA. The CDR3 loop reads CASSPTGGLSNQPQHF. The CDR3 DNA follows: TGTGCCAGCAGCCCGACAGGGGGCTTGAGCAATCAGCCCCAGCATTTT.

This clone has just one count. The V call is TRBV15, the J call TRBJ2-7; TRBD2 matches 13 bases. CDR1 is LNHNV, CDR2 YYDKDF, per germline (reference sequence). The CDR3 has 16 residues. J was trimmed by 4 bases and V by 3 bases; bases with no gene match: 6. The DNA for the CDR3 is TGTGCCACCAGCAGGGACACTAGCGGGAGGGGGTACGAGCAGTACTTC. Translating gives CATSRDTSGRGYEQYF. Supplemented by reference TRBV15 and TRBJ2-7, the full variable domain reads DAMVIQNPRYQVTQFGKPVTLSCSQTLNHNVMYWYQQKSSQAPKLLFHYYDKDFNNEADTPDNFQSRRPNTSFCFLDIRSPGLGDTAMYLCATSRDTSGRGYEQYFGPGTRLTVT.

The chain links TRBV7-3 to TRBJ2-1, with D hard to call. Germline V gene data show CDR1 as SGHTA and CDR2 as FQGTGA. V was shortened by 2 bases and J by 4 bases, with 12 bases between the two germline ends. This CDR3 spans 15 amino acids. The CDR3, as DNA: TGTGCCAGCAGCTTATATTCTAGTCCATACAATGAGCAGTTCTTC. Residues: CASSLYSSPYNEQFF.

The chain employs TRBV7-3 and TRBJ2-3, with 8 bases fitting TRBD1. Per the germline V gene, CDR1 is SGHTA and CDR2 is FQGTGA. This CDR3 comprises 15 residues. V lost 5 bases and J lost 6; bases outside the gene matches: 10. The CDR3 loop is CASSLSGGLSDTQYF. CDR3 coding DNA: TGTGCCAGCAGCCTATCAGGGGGCCTCTCCGATACGCAGTATTTT. Using reference TRBV7-3 and TRBJ2-3 for the parts outside the CDR3, the full variable domain is GAGVSQTPSNKVTEKGKYVELRCDPISGHTALYWYRQSLGQGPEFLIYFQGTGAADDSGLPNDRFFAVRPEGSVSTLKIQRTERGDSAVYLCASSLSGGLSDTQYFGPGTRLTVL.

The CDR3 bases are TGCGCCAGCAGAGCACAGGGGGTAGGTAATTCACCCCTCCACTTT. This codes for CASRAQGVGNSPLHF. This chain uses TRBV4-1 with TRBJ1-6; TRBD1 agrees at 8 bases. The CDR3 runs to 15 residues. Trimming cost V 6 bases and J 6 bases; bases outside gene matches: 7. Germline CDR1 and CDR2: MGHRA and YSYEKL.